This T cell receptor (beta chain) was captured in a study of CD8+ T cells in alopecia areata. V dropped 8 bases and J dropped 6 bases, with 15 bases sitting between them. This CDR3 has 12 residues. Germline V lookup: CDR1 SGHRS, CDR2 YFSETQ. Worth noting for this clone: The antigen remains undetermined.

cDNA serving as the sequencing template came from extracted, reverse transcribed RNA. This table comes from immunoSEQ multiplex PCR, and its TCRdb copy is limited to in-frame clones, with some not included. The sample includes around 150,000 clones, 62% of them seen just once. Findings and caveats of the study: Alphabeta T cells residing in normal skin are also sequenced in scalp samples.

Sequencing was performed on CD8+ T cells sorted from blood. This receptor was identified in a human donor in good health. This chain joins TRBV5-1 and TRBJ2-7; possible D gene TRBD1, 5 bases. The CDR3 DNA follows: TGCGCCAGTCAACAGGCGGTCGGCGAGCAGTACTTC. Its protein product is CASQQAVGEQYF.